This passage covers 8 T cell receptor beta chains from one sample sequenced in a study of CD8 T cells in Susac syndrome. About 0.45 to 1 ug RNA was reverse transcribed with random hexamers. TCRdb reprocessed the immunoSEQ multiplex PCR reads with MiXCR, giving one entry per CDR3 protein. The sample lists 200,000 to 250,000 distinct CDR3 sequences; 93% were seen once. The sequenced sample consisted of CD4+ T cells from PBMCs. These receptors all stem from a human donor with multiple sclerosis.

The chain recombines TRBV6-6 with TRBJ1-6; D is uncertain. With 1 base removed from V and 7 bases from J, the gap between germline ends came to 14 bases. Germline CDR1 reads MNHNY; CDR2 reads SVGAGI (reference sequence). The CDR3 runs 16 residues. The CDR3 DNA reads TGTGCCAGCAGTTACTGGGTGCCAGCGAAGAATTCACCCCTCCACTTT. Translation: CASSYWVPAKNSPLHF.

The V gene is TRBV29-1, the J gene TRBJ2-1, with D unclear. This CDR3 has 14 amino acids. Trimming pared 6 bases from V and 2 bases from J, leaving 14 bases between. Germline-derived CDR1 and CDR2 are SQVTM and ANQGSEA. CDR3 nucleotide sequence: TGCAGCGTCCAGGCCGTAGTGGCCTACAATGAGCAGTTCTTC. Protein: CSVQAVVAYNEQFF.

Comments on this clonotype: An end of the junction differs from the germline gene, which may be a read error. V and J are TRBV12-3 or TRBV12-4 and TRBJ1-5, with D tentatively TRBD1 (6 bases). The CDR3 is 13 residues long. The CDR3 here is CASRGGPHQPQHF. The CDR3 DNA is TGTGCCAGCAGGGGGGGGCCCCATCAACCCCAGCATTTT.

This clonotype was detected only once. The V gene is TRBV5-4, the J gene TRBJ1-1; D possibly corresponds to TRBD1 (5 bases). The CDR3 is 13 residues long. From germline, CDR1 is SGHNT and CDR2 YYREEE (reference sequence). Trimming stripped 4 bases from V and 4 bases from J, with 11 bases between. This CDR3 reads CASSAWGFTEAFF. The CDR3 DNA reads TGTGCCAGCAGCGCTTGGGGGTTCACTGAAGCTTTCTTT.

This clonotype was seen just once. The CDR3 loop is CASSLPGREKLFF. The CDR3, as DNA: TGTGCCAGCAGCTTACCAGGCCGTGAAAAACTGTTTTTT. The genes are TRBV5-4 and TRBJ1-4; D is uncertain. V was clipped by 2 bases and J by 7 bases, with 9 bases between them. Germline CDR1 is SGHNT and CDR2 is YYREEE (reference sequence). The CDR3 spans 13 residues.

The CDR3 nucleotides are TGCGCCAGCTTAGAGACAAGCTCCTACGAGCAGTACTTC. This codes for CASLETSSYEQYF. This rearrangement joins TRBV10-2 to TRBJ2-7; D is undetermined. The CDR3 contains 13 residues. Germline V gene sequence: CDR1 WSHSY, CDR2 SAAADI. Between the trimmed V and J ends, which lost 8 bases and 0 bases, there was a span of 11 bases.

The chain carries TRBV5-6 and TRBJ1-2; no firm D call. V was clipped by 1 base and J by 0 bases, with 7 bases between them. The CDR3 spans 14 residues. Germline V gives CDR1 SGHDT, CDR2 YYEEEE. CDR3 sequence (DNA): TGTGCCAGCAGCTTGCCGAATCCTAACTATGGCTACACCTTC. Translated, it gives CASSLPNPNYGYTF.

This chain uses TRBV5-1 with TRBJ2-1, with D possibly matching TRBD2 (6 bases). Germline V CDR1 and CDR2: SGHRS, YFSETQ. This CDR3 region has 15 residues. V lost 0 bases to trimming and J lost 5 bases, with 12 bases between them. This chain's CDR3 is CASSLEGTEDNEQFF. DNA of the CDR3: TGCGCCAGCAGCTTGGAAGGGACTGAAGACAATGAGCAGTTCTTC. Using reference TRBV5-1 and TRBJ2-1 for the parts outside the CDR3, the full variable domain is KAGVTQTPRYLIKTRGQQVTLSCSPISGHRSVSWYQQTPGQGLQFLFEYFSETQRNKGNFPGRFSGRQFSNSRSEMNVSTLELGDSALYLCASSLEGTEDNEQFFGPGTRLTVL.